The 20 T cell receptor beta chains presented below share a single source sample, sequenced in a study of cytomegalovirus exposure and HLA in healthy donors (dated by TCRdb to 2015 to 2018). Library preparation was by the immunoSEQ multiplex PCR assay. For the multiplex PCR, a mixture combining 60 forward primers for TCR Vbeta segments and 13 reverse primers for TCR Jbeta segments was used. Drawn from immuneACCESS, this table holds only the in-frame rearrangements with V and J called that TCRdb kept. Clones are partly lost; checked studies trace under half to an unresolved V gene and leave the rest unexplained. In all, the sample holds roughly 97,000 clones, and almost 80% of those were seen once. The ten largest make up approximately 6.3% of the sample. The sequencing input was PBMCs. The source of these receptors is a man aged 55 to 69 in good health and CMV-seropositive.

This clone has only a few counts. The V and J genes are TRBV9 and TRBJ2-7, with TRBD1 as a possible D gene (6 bases). V lost 5 bases, J lost 4 bases, and 16 bases lay in between. The CDR3 totals 14 residues. Germline values: CDR1 SGDLS, CDR2 YYNGEE. The CDR3 spells CASSPGGTVYEQYF. For the CDR3, the DNA is TGTGCCAGCAGTCCTGGGGGCACGGTGTACGAGCAGTACTTC.

To note about this clone: Other DNA sequences in the same sample also yield this CDR3. The chain couples TRBV2 to TRBJ2-1; TRBD1 matches at 10 bases. From germline, CDR1 is SNHLY and CDR2 FYNNEI. The CDR3 runs 13 residues. Trimming cost V 7 bases and J 8 bases; bases outside gene matches: 5. As DNA, the CDR3 is TGTGCCAGCATGGGGGACAGGGGAGATGAGCAGTTCTTC. Its protein is CASMGDRGDEQFF.

The V call is TRBV5-5, the J call TRBJ1-5, with D hard to call. Trimming pared 0 bases from V and 5 bases from J, leaving 3 bases between. Germline V gives CDR1 SGHKS, CDR2 YYEKEE (reference sequence). CDR3 length: 12 residues. The CDR3 DNA sequence: TGTGCCAGCAGCTTGGCGGATCAGCCCCAGCATTTT. This translates into CASSLADQPQHF.

The V gene is TRBV6-5, the J gene TRBJ1-2; D might be TRBD1 (6 bases). In germline, CDR1 is MNHEY, CDR2 SVGAGI. The V gene lost 8 bases and the J gene lost 2 bases, with 18 bases spanning the gap. This CDR3 is 15 amino acids long. CDR3 DNA: TGTGCCAGCGGGGACGGGGGGGGGCGGAACTATGGCTACACCTTC. It specifies CASGDGGGRNYGYTF.

The rearrangement uses TRBV12-5 and TRBJ2-1; D gene ambiguous. Germline V CDR1 and CDR2: LGHNT, FRNRAP. V was trimmed by 5 bases and J by 4 bases, leaving 3 bases between them. The CDR3 consists of 11 residues. As DNA, the CDR3 is TGTGCTAGTGGTCCTTACAATGAGCAGTTCTTC. Residues: CASGPYNEQFF.

The chain links TRBV11-3 to TRBJ2-2, with D uncertain. CDR1 is SGHNT and CDR2 is YENEEA in the germline V gene. CDR3 length equals 16 residues. Deletions cut 3 bases from V and 3 bases from J, with 14 bases between. CDR3 amino acids: CASSLTPAVDTGELFF. CDR3 in DNA: TGTGCCAGCAGCTTGACCCCCGCGGTTGACACCGGGGAGCTGTTTTTT.

The V call is TRBV5-1, the J call TRBJ2-3; TRBD2 is a possible D gene (7 bases). Per the germline V gene, CDR1 is SGHRS and CDR2 is YFSETQ. The V end lost 7 bases, the J end lost 3 bases, and 18 bases lay between the germline ends. The CDR3 totals 15 residues. In DNA form, the CDR3 reads TGCGCCAGCCATCAAGTGGGGGGGCCAACAGATACGCAGTATTTT. This codes for CASHQVGGPTDTQYF.

The chain couples TRBV5-6 to TRBJ2-3, with 12 bases matching TRBD2. The trim removed 2 bases at V and 5 bases at J, leaving 6 bases unmatched. This CDR3 is built from 16 residues. CDR1 is SGHDT, CDR2 YYEEEE, per germline. The CDR3 DNA follows: TGTGCCAGCAGCTTCCTAGCGGGGGGGCAGGGAGATACGCAGTATTTT. Amino acid sequence: CASSFLAGGQGDTQYF. The variable domain in full, completed from reference TRBV5-6 and TRBJ2-3, reads DAGVTQSPTHLIKTRGQQVTLRCSPKSGHDTVSWYQQALGQGPQFIFQYYEEEERQRGNFPDRFSGHQFPNYSSELNVNALLLGDSALYLCASSFLAGGQGDTQYFGPGTRLTVL.

The gene calls are TRBV4-1 and TRBJ2-7; D possibly corresponds to TRBD1 (6 bases). CDR1 and CDR2 from the germline V gene are MGHRA and YSYEKL. CDR3 length: 15 amino acids. The V and J ends lost 5 bases and 4 bases respectively, with 18 bases between them. DNA for the CDR3: TGCGCCAGCAGCATCCGGGACACCGCAAAATACGAGCAGTACTTC. Translating gives CASSIRDTAKYEQYF.

On this clone: Sequence at one end of the junction differs from germline and may be a read error. The chain joins TRBV5-1 to TRBJ1-4, with 8 bases matching TRBD1. This CDR3 has 15 residues. Germline lookup yields CDR1 SGHRS and CDR2 YFSETQ. CDR3 bases: TGCGCCAGCAGATTGGGCCGGACAGGGAACGAAAAACTGTTTTTT. It specifies CASRLGRTGNEKLFF.

This clone showed up just once. This sequence joins TRBV14 and TRBJ1-1; perhaps TRBD1 as D (5 bases). CDR3 length: 17 amino acids. Trimming cost V 5 bases and J 4 bases, with 23 bases left between them. CDR1 and CDR2 (germline): SGHDN, FVKESK. CDR3 sequence: CASSSQLGRGDSTEAFF. CDR3 bases: TGTGCCAGCAGCTCACAACTCGGGAGGGGCGATTCCACTGAAGCTTTCTTT.

The V gene is TRBV7-2, the J gene TRBJ2-5; 7 nucleotides align to TRBD1. Germline CDR1 is SGHTA and CDR2 is FQGNSA. The CDR3 loop spans 16 amino acids. V lost 6 bases, J lost 2 bases, and 12 bases stayed unmatched. In DNA form, the CDR3 reads TGTGCCAGCAGACCCCCCCGACAGGGCTTTCAAGAGACCCAGTACTTC. It encodes CASRPPRQGFQETQYF.

The rearrangement joins TRBV6-1 to TRBJ1-1, with a tentative D call TRBD1 (6 bases). Germline V lookup: CDR1 MNHNS, CDR2 SASEGT. V gave up 5 bases and J gave up 5 bases, with 9 bases separating them. The CDR3 contains 12 residues. CDR3: CASSLGQTEAFF. CDR3 DNA: TGTGCCAGCAGTCTCGGACAGACTGAAGCTTTCTTT.

This rearrangement joins TRBV6-5 to TRBJ1-5; the D gene is possibly TRBD1 (6 bases). Germline CDR1 reads MNHEY; CDR2 reads SVGAGI. The length of the CDR3 is 15 residues. Trimming took off 6 bases at V and 1 base at J, with 13 bases between the two ends. The CDR3 coding sequence is TGTGCCAGCAGAGCTTCAGGGGCAAGCAATCAGCCCCAGCATTTT. Its translation is CASRASGASNQPQHF.

V gene TRBV4-3 combines with J gene TRBJ2-5; the D gene is possibly TRBD2 (5 bases). The CDR3 sequence is 15 residues long. V was pared by 4 bases and J by 11 bases, with 23 bases between. Looked up from germline, CDR1 is LGHNA and CDR2 is YSLEER. This CDR3 is CASSPSGQGREEQYF. The CDR3 DNA is TGCGCCAGCAGCCCGAGCGGTCAAGGGCGAGAAGAGCAGTACTTC.

The rearrangement uses TRBV29-1 and TRBJ2-3, with D unclear. Looked up from germline, CDR1 is SQVTM and CDR2 is ANQGSEA. This CDR3 is 12 amino acids long. With 3 bases removed from V and 4 bases from J, the gap between germline ends came to 8 bases. The CDR3 loop reads CSVDYGPDTQYF. The CDR3 DNA is TGCAGCGTTGACTATGGTCCAGATACGCAGTATTTT.

V gene TRBV6-1 combines with J gene TRBJ2-1, with a weak D call TRBD1 (6 bases). The V gene's germline CDR1 is MNHNS and CDR2 SASEGT. The V end lost 2 bases, the J end lost 2 bases, and 10 bases lay between the germline ends. The CDR3 is 15 residues long. CDR3 residues: CASSETQGTYNEQFF. The CDR3 region has the DNA TGTGCCAGCAGTGAAACCCAGGGGACCTACAATGAGCAGTTCTTC.

This clone was counted once. CDR3 amino acids: CASSFERGGRAGELFF. CDR3 coding DNA: TGCGCCAGCAGCTTTGAACGGGGGGGCCGGGCCGGGGAGCTGTTTTTT. The chain links TRBV5-1 to TRBJ2-2, with 8 bases matching TRBD2. The V gene end was trimmed by 2 bases and the J gene end by 6 bases; junction bases not matched to a gene: 9. The CDR3 runs to 16 residues. Per the germline V gene, CDR1 is SGHRS and CDR2 is YFSETQ.

This clone was recorded only once. V and J are TRBV12-5 and TRBJ2-1, with 7 bases aligning to TRBD1. With 0 bases clipped from V and 3 bases from J, the junction kept 8 bases outside the gene matches. Germline V gene lookup returns CDR1 LGHNT and CDR2 FRNRAP. The CDR3 runs to 17 residues. The chain's CDR3 is CASGLVRGQGDYNEQFF. CDR3 DNA sequence: TGTGCTAGTGGTTTGGTACGAGGGCAGGGGGACTACAATGAGCAGTTCTTC.

Only a few counts were recorded for this clone. The chain has TRBV6-6 and TRBJ2-2; 8 positions match TRBD1. Germline CDR1 is MNHNY and CDR2 is SVGAGI (reference sequence). This CDR3 region has 13 residues. V trimming: 6 bases; J trimming: 6 bases; junction bases outside the gene matches: 3. The CDR3, as DNA: TGTGCCAGCAGGACAGGGGAGGCCGGGGAGCTGTTTTTT. This encodes CASRTGEAGELFF.